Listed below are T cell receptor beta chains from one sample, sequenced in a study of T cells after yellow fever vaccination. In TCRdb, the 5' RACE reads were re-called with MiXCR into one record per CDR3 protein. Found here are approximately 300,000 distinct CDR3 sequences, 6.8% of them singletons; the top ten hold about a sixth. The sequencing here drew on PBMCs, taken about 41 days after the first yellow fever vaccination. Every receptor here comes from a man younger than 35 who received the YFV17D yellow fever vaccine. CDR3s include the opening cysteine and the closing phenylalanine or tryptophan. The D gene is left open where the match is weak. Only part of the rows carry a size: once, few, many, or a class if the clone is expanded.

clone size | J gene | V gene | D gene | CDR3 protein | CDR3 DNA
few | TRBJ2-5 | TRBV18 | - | CASEGGETQYF | TGTGCCAGCGAAGGCGGGGAGACCCAGTACTTC
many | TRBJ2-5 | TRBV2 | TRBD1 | CASSWGTGTQETQYF | TGTGCCAGCAGCTGGGGGACAGGGACCCAAGAGACCCAGTACTTC
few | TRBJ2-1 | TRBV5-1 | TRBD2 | CASSPGTSAIRYNEQFF | TGCGCCAGCAGCCCCGGGACTAGCGCCATTAGGTACAATGAGCAGTTCTTC
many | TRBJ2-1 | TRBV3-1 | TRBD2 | CASSRGEGYEQFF | TGTGCCAGCAGCCGTGGGGAGGGTTATGAGCAGTTCTTC
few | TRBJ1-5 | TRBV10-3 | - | CAISESEGSHFYQPQHF | TGTGCCATCAGTGAGTCCGAGGGGTCCCACTTCTATCAGCCCCAGCATTTT
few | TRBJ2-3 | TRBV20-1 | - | CSARDPRFTDTQYF | TGCAGTGCTAGAGATCCGCGCTTTACAGATACGCAGTATTTT
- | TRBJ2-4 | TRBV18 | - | CASSPGTAFKNIQYF | TGTGCCAGCTCACCAGGGACGGCGTTCAAAAACATTCAGTACTTC
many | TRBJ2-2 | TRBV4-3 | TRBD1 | CASQDRGDTGELFF | TGCGCCAGCCAGGACAGGGGAGACACCGGGGAGCTGTTTTTT
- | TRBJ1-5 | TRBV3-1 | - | CASSQDGQGNQPQHF | TGTGCCAGCTCCCAAGATGGGCAGGGCAATCAGCCCCAGCATTTT
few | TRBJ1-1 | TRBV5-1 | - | CASSFGGGITEAFF | TGCGCCAGCAGCTTCGGAGGGGGAATCACTGAAGCTTTCTTT
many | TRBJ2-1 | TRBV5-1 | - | CASRTLQGSNEQFF | TGCGCCAGCCGGACCCTCCAGGGGTCCAATGAGCAGTTCTTC
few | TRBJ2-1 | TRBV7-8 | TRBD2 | CASSLTAGGPYNEQFF | TGTGCCAGCAGCTTGACGGCGGGGGGTCCCTACAATGAGCAGTTCTTC
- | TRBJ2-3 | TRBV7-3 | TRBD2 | CASSLTGGGRGTDTQYF | TGTGCCAGCAGCTTAACGGGGGGCGGGAGGGGCACAGATACGCAGTATTTT
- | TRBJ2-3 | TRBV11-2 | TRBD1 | CASSLQGFTDTQYF | TGTGCCAGCAGCCTACAGGGGTTTACAGATACGCAGTATTTT
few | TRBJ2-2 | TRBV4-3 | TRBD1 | CASSHGTGWDTGELFF | TGCGCCAGCAGCCACGGGACAGGTTGGGATACCGGGGAGCTGTTTTTT
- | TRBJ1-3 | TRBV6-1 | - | CASSEGGGSSPSGNTIYF | TGTGCCAGCAGTGAAGGAGGAGGCTCGTCGCCCTCTGGAAACACCATATATTTT
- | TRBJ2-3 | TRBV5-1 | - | CASTFWGGQDTQYF | TGCGCCAGTACTTTCTGGGGGGGCCAGGATACGCAGTATTTT
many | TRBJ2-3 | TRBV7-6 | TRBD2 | CASSLGSSSGASTDTQYF | TGTGCCAGCAGCTTAGGGTCATCCAGCGGGGCTAGCACAGATACGCAGTATTTT
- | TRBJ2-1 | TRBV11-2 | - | CASSPSGASGNEQFF | TGTGCCAGCAGCCCATCAGGGGCTAGCGGCAATGAGCAGTTCTTC
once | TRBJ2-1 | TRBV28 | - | CASSFSRAPPWMQFF | TGTGCCAGCAGTTTCAGCAGGGCGCCGCCCTGGATGCAGTTCTTC
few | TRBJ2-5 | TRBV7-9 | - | CASSPTLQETQYF | TGTGCCAGCAGCCCTACCTTACAAGAGACCCAGTACTTC
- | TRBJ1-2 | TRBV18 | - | CASSPDVDYGYTF | TGTGCCAGCTCACCTGACGTCGACTATGGCTACACCTTC
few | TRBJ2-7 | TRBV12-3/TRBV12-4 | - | CASRGRGRSEQYF | TGTGCCAGCCGGGGGAGAGGGAGGTCCGAGCAGTACTTC
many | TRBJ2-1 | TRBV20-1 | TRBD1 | CSARQGARNEQFF | TGCAGTGCAAGACAGGGGGCACGCAATGAGCAGTTCTTC
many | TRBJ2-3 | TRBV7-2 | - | CASSLSRAVSTDTQYF | TGTGCCAGCAGCTTAAGTCGGGCAGTAAGCACAGATACGCAGTATTTT
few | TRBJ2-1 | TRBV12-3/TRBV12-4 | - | CASSLFTPVEQFF | TGTGCCAGCAGTTTATTCACCCCTGTTGAGCAGTTCTTC
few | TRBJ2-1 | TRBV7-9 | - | CASSLGGSRSYNEQFF | TGTGCCAGCAGCTTAGGTGGTAGCAGGTCCTACAATGAGCAGTTCTTC
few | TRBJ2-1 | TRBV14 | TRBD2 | CASSSFLRGTIRTTQFF | TGTGCCAGCAGCTCGTTCCTGCGGGGGACGATCCGTACTACTCAGTTCTTC
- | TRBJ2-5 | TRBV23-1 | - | CASSLKGIGVESVETQYF | TGCGCCAGCAGCCTAAAAGGGATCGGGGTAGAATCAGTGGAGACCCAGTACTTC
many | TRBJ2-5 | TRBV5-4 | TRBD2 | CASRSANVGGETQYF | TGTGCCAGCAGATCAGCAAATGTGGGAGGGGAGACCCAGTACTTC
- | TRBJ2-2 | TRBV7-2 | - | CASSLAWAAPPGELFF | TGTGCCAGCAGCTTAGCGTGGGCGGCCCCCCCCGGGGAGCTGTTTTTT
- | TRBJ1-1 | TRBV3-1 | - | CASSQDIFTAFF | TGTGCCAGCAGCCAAGACATTTTTACAGCTTTCTTT
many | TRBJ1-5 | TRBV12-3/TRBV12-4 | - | CASSPRAGPSPQHF | TGTGCCAGCAGCCCGAGGGCAGGGCCATCTCCCCAGCATTTT
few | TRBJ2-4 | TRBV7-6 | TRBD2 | CASSWWRVGTAAGGKTKENIQYF | TGTGCCAGCAGCTGGTGGAGAGTGGGAACTGCGGCGGGGGGGAAGACTAAGGAAAACATTCAGTACTTC
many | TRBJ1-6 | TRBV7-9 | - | CASSLEDTDSPLHF | TGTGCCAGCAGCTTAGAGGACACGGATTCACCCCTCCACTTT
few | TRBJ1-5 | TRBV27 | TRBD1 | CASSPGQGYNQPQHF | TGTGCCAGCAGTCCCGGACAGGGCTACAATCAGCCCCAGCATTTT
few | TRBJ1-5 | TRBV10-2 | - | CASTGRARQPQHF | TGCGCCAGCACTGGGAGGGCCCGGCAGCCCCAGCATTTT
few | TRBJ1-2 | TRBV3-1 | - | CASSQAGEGSRGYTF | TGTGCCAGCAGCCAAGCCGGAGAGGGCTCTCGAGGCTACACCTTC
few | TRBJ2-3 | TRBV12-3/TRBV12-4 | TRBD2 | CASRGTSGGATDTQYF | TGTGCCAGCAGGGGGACTAGCGGGGGGGCAACAGATACGCAGTATTTT
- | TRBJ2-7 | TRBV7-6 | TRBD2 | CASSSGLAASLEQYF | TGTGCCAGCAGTTCTGGACTAGCGGCCTCCCTCGAGCAGTACTTC
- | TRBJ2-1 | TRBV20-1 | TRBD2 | CSAREVAGGEVFF | TGCAGTGCTAGAGAAGTAGCGGGGGGGGAGGTGTTCTTC
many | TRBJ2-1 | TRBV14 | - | CASSQEFPRRGYNEQFF | TGTGCCAGCAGCCAAGAATTCCCGCGGCGAGGTTACAATGAGCAGTTCTTC
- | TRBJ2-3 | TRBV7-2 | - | CASSPDGVDTQYF | TGTGCCAGCAGCCCGGACGGGGTAGATACGCAGTATTTT
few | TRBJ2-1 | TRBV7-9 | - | CASSLVLINEQFF | TGTGCCAGCAGCTTAGTGTTGATAAATGAGCAGTTCTTC
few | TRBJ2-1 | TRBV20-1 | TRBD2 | CSARDLQRGNNEQFF | TGCAGTGCTAGAGATTTACAGCGGGGGAACAATGAGCAGTTCTTC
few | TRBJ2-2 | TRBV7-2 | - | CASGRTRGELFF | TGTGCCAGCGGGCGGACTCGGGGGGAGCTGTTTTTT
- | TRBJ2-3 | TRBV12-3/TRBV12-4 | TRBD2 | CASADGTSGVTDTQYF | TGTGCCAGCGCCGACGGGACTAGCGGGGTTACAGATACGCAGTATTTT
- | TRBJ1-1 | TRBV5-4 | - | CASSLAIAGPTEAFF | TGTGCCAGCAGCTTGGCCATTGCAGGGCCCACTGAAGCTTTCTTT
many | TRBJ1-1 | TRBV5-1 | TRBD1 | CASSFGTAMNTEAFF | TGCGCCAGCAGCTTCGGGACAGCTATGAACACTGAAGCTTTCTTT
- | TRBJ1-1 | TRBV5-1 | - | CASSNWPNTEAFF | TGCGCCAGCAGCAACTGGCCGAACACTGAAGCTTTCTTT
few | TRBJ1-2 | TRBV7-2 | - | CASSNEFNYGYTF | TGTGCCAGCAGCAATGAATTTAACTATGGCTACACCTTC
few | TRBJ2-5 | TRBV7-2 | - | CASSLAGAQETQYF | TGTGCCAGCAGCTTAGCCGGGGCTCAAGAGACCCAGTACTTC
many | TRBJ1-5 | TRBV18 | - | CASSQVRGEGQPQHF | TGTGCCAGCTCACAAGTTCGGGGTGAGGGTCAGCCCCAGCATTTT
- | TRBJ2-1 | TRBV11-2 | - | CASSLDGSHRTLYNEQFF | TGTGCCAGCAGCTTAGATGGTTCCCACAGAACCCTCTACAATGAGCAGTTCTTC
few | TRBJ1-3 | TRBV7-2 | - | CASSPHQIDSGNTIYF | TGTGCCAGCAGTCCTCACCAGATAGACTCTGGAAACACCATATATTTT
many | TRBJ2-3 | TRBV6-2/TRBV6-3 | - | CASSYQRDTQYF | TGTGCCAGCAGTTACCAGCGGGATACGCAGTATTTT
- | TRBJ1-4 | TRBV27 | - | CASSYTVRDKLFF | TGTGCCAGCAGCTATACAGTACGTGATAAGCTGTTTTTT
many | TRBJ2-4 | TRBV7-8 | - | CASSLLSGKNIQYF | TGTGCCAGCAGCCTCCTCAGCGGTAAAAACATTCAGTACTTC